This T cell receptor (beta chain) was obtained from a study of fetal regulatory T cell absence and autoimmunity. In the study overall: IPEX patients had exocrine pancreas autoimmunity without clinical diabetes.

Clones were read by immunoSEQ multiplex PCR, and TCRdb kept only the in-frame ones, dropping some. The sample lists some 44,000 clones, about 80% seen once, with about 0.41% in the top ten. Germline CDR1 is PRHDT and CDR2 is FYEKMQ (reference sequence). Trimming shortened V by 6 bases and J by 2 bases, and 8 bases separated the two germline ends. This CDR3 has 12 residues. Sequenced material: cord blood. The chain couples TRBV13 to TRBJ2-7; D remains ambiguous. This TCR was sampled from a newborn boy with IPEX syndrome. The CDR3: CASRYGAYEQYF. CDR3 in DNA: TGTGCCAGCAGGTACGGAGCCTACGAGCAGTACTTC.